This T cell receptor (beta chain) was obtained from a study of blood T cell repertoires in COVID-19. The wider study: From the United States, Italy and Spain came samples of acute and convalescent COVID-19.

The protocol was immunoSEQ multiplex PCR, while the TCRdb copy is restricted to in-frame clones and leaves out a portion. The table records over 140,000 clones, about three quarters of them present only once. CDR1 is SGHDT, CDR2 YYEEEE, per germline. This CDR3 contains 14 residues. J lost 2 bases, V lost 5 bases, and 5 bases had no gene match. The chain has TRBV5-6 and TRBJ1-2, with TRBD1 matching over 8 bases. The specimen was PBMCs or T cells enriched from blood (not recorded which). The TCR originated in a woman aged 45-65 years who had recovered from COVID-19. As DNA, the CDR3 is TGTGCCAGCAGAACTCAGGGGGCGAACTATGGCTACACCTTC. This sequence encodes CASRTQGANYGYTF.